The 28 T cell receptor beta chains reported below all come from one sample, sequenced in a study of beta chain features in type 1 diabetes. Reverse transcription of all isolated RNA meant that expressed TCRB transcripts were sequenced. The assay was immunoSEQ multiplex PCR, and TCRdb's table has in-frame clones only and misses some. The sample carries some 900,000 clones, about 17% recorded once. Input material: naive CD4+ T cells from blood. All receptors come from a woman in her late teens or twenties in good health.

This chain connects TRBV11-3 to TRBJ2-3, with D perhaps matching TRBD2 (5 bases). CDR3 size: 17 residues. V lost 1 base and J 1 base, leaving 15 bases between the germline ends. CDR1 and CDR2 from the germline V gene are SGHNT and YENEEA. CDR3 region: CASSLGATGKGTDTQYF. CDR3 sequence (DNA): TGTGCCAGCAGCTTAGGCGCTACGGGAAAGGGCACAGATACGCAGTATTTT.

The chain employs TRBV19 and TRBJ2-3; D is perhaps TRBD2 (6 bases). The CDR3 runs to 14 residues. In germline, CDR1 is LNHDA, CDR2 SQIVND (reference sequence). V was trimmed by 6 bases and J by 6 bases, leaving 16 bases between them. CDR3: CASSVRRGEDTQYF. The CDR3 region has the DNA TGTGCCAGTAGCGTCCGGAGGGGTGAGGATACGCAGTATTTT.

The sample holds a few counts of this clone. The genes are TRBV28 and TRBJ2-6; D uncertain. The germline CDR1 and CDR2 sequences are MDHEN and SYDVKM. Trimming removed 6 bases from V and 0 bases from J, with 12 bases in between. The CDR3 extends over 16 amino acids. This CDR3 is CASSAIPPSGANVLTF. The CDR3 coding sequence is TGTGCCAGCAGCGCCATTCCGCCCTCTGGGGCCAACGTCCTGACTTTC. Full variable domain (outside the CDR3, taken from reference TRBV28 and TRBJ2-6): DVKVTQSSRYLVKRTGEKVFLECVQDMDHENMFWYRQDPGLGLRLIYFSYDVKMKEKGDIPEGYSVSREKKERFSLILESASTNQTSMYLCASSAIPPSGANVLTFGAGSRLTVL.

This CDR3 reads CASSLSIPGRNQPQHF. CDR3 coding DNA: TGTGCCAGCAGTTTATCGATTCCAGGGCGTAATCAGCCCCAGCATTTT. This chain connects TRBV27 to TRBJ1-5; possible D gene TRBD1, 5 bases. The germline V and J ends were trimmed by 0 bases and 4 bases, with 13 bases remaining between them. The CDR3 extends over 16 amino acids. Germline assignment: CDR1 MNHEY and CDR2 SMNVEV (reference sequence).

V is TRBV18 and J is TRBJ2-6; 9 bases are shared with TRBD1. The CDR3 consists of 18 residues. CDR1 and CDR2 (germline): KGHSH, LQKENI. J was trimmed by 0 bases and V by 3 bases; bases with no gene match: 6. Written as DNA, the CDR3 is TGTGCCAGCTCACCTATTACAGGGGGCTACTCTGGGGCCAACGTCCTGACTTTC. It codes for CASSPITGGYSGANVLTF.

A few counts support this clone. The chain couples TRBV18 to TRBJ2-1, with D perhaps being TRBD1 or TRBD2 (5 bases each). Germline V lookup: CDR1 KGHSH, CDR2 LQKENI. The CDR3 is 16 amino acids. Trimming took 2 bases from V and 0 from J, leaving 11 bases between them. The CDR3 is CASSPGGAISYNEQFF. The CDR3 DNA sequence: TGTGCCAGCTCACCAGGGGGAGCGATCTCCTACAATGAGCAGTTCTTC.

V usage is TRBV7-2 and J usage is TRBJ2-1; 8 bases fit TRBD1. CDR1 and CDR2 from the germline V gene are SGHTA and FQGNSA. This CDR3 comprises 13 residues. The trim removed 0 bases at V and 15 bases at J, leaving 7 bases unmatched. The CDR3 sequence is CASSLAGTGQGFF. The CDR3 bases are TGTGCCAGCAGCTTAGCCGGGACAGGCCAGGGGTTCTTC. Complete variable domain (other parts from reference TRBV7-2 and TRBJ2-1): GAGVSQSPSNKVTEKGKDVELRCDPISGHTALYWYRQSLGQGLEFLIYFQGNSAPDKSGLPSDRFSAERTGGSVSTLTIQRTQQEDSAVYLCASSLAGTGQGFFGPGTRLTVL.

J is TRBJ2-1 and V is TRBV19, with 7 nucleotides matching TRBD2. The CDR3 spans 17 residues. Germline-derived CDR1 and CDR2 are LNHDA and SQIVND (reference sequence). V was pared by 4 bases and J by 5 bases, with 14 bases of the junction left unmatched. DNA for the CDR3: TGTGCCAGTAGTAACCCGGTCGGGGGGAATGTAGACAATGAGCAGTTCTTC. This encodes CASSNPVGGNVDNEQFF.

This clone has a handful of counts. The J gene is TRBJ1-1, the V gene TRBV5-1; no firm D call. This CDR3 region has 13 residues. Germline CDR1 reads SGHRS; CDR2 reads YFSETQ. The V end was cut by 4 bases, the J end by 0 bases, with 7 bases between. This CDR3 reads CASSPTLNTEAFF. CDR3 bases: TGCGCCAGCAGCCCCACCTTGAACACTGAAGCTTTCTTT.

The sample holds a few counts of this clone. V is TRBV19 and J is TRBJ1-1, with TRBD1 matching 9 bases. With 6 bases clipped from V and 7 bases from J, the junction kept 9 bases outside the gene matches. Germline V gives CDR1 LNHDA, CDR2 SQIVND (reference sequence). This CDR3 has 14 residues. In nucleotides, the CDR3 is TGTGCCAGTAGACCCACGGGACAGGGACATGAAGCTTTCTTT. The encoded protein is CASRPTGQGHEAFF.

V is TRBV27 and J is TRBJ2-1; tentatively, D is TRBD1 (6 bases). V was trimmed by 6 bases and J by 9 bases, leaving 18 bases between them. CDR1 and CDR2 (germline): MNHEY, SMNVEV (reference sequence). The CDR3 covers 14 residues. In DNA, the CDR3 is TGTGCCAGCAGAGCCTCAAGGGGGTTTGGTGAGCAGTTCTTC. Protein product: CASRASRGFGEQFF.

This clone has more than one count but fewer than ten. V usage is TRBV7-2 and J usage is TRBJ2-3; D is possibly TRBD1 (5 bases). Trimming cost V 5 bases and J 4 bases, with 13 bases left between them. The germline V gene encodes CDR1 SGHTA and CDR2 FQGNSA. CDR3 size: 14 residues. The CDR3: CASSAQTGPDTQYF. CDR3 DNA: TGTGCCAGCAGCGCACAAACAGGCCCAGATACGCAGTATTTT.

This clone was seen many times. The chain carries TRBV14 and TRBJ2-2, with D uncertain. The germline CDR1 and CDR2 sequences are SGHDN and FVKESK. This CDR3 spans 13 amino acids. V lost 4 bases to trimming and J lost 8 bases, with 11 bases between them. The CDR3: CASSRTLSGELFF. Here the CDR3 DNA reads TGTGCCAGCAGCCGCACCCTATCGGGGGAGCTGTTTTTT.

The CDR3 spells CASSLRTSGSSETQYF. In DNA form, the CDR3 reads TGTGCCAGCAGCCTAAGGACTAGCGGGTCTTCTGAGACCCAGTACTTC. The V and J genes are TRBV7-3 and TRBJ2-5; 11 bases are shared with TRBD2. The germline gives CDR1 SGHTA, CDR2 FQGTGA. The V gene end was trimmed by 5 bases and the J gene end by 5 bases; junction bases not matched to a gene: 10. This CDR3 region has 16 residues.

This chain uses TRBV5-4 with TRBJ2-4, with unresolved D. V was cut by 0 bases and J by 0 bases, with 10 bases left in between. The length of the CDR3 is 16 residues. Germline V gene sequence: CDR1 SGHNT, CDR2 YYREEE (reference sequence). CDR3 sequence reads: CASSLDLVRAKNIQYF. Here the CDR3 DNA reads TGTGCCAGCAGCTTGGACTTAGTAAGAGCCAAAAACATTCAGTACTTC.

There are a few counts of this clone. This chain joins TRBV27 and TRBJ2-7, with no clear D. Deletions cut 6 bases from V and 6 bases from J, with 18 bases between. Germline loops: CDR1 MNHEY, CDR2 SMNVEV (reference sequence). The CDR3 has 14 residues. The CDR3 DNA is TGTGCCAGCAGCCCACATGATAGACCCGCCGAGCAGTACTTC. This encodes CASSPHDRPAEQYF.

This clone was picked up a small number of times. The CDR3 reads CASSLRDRAYNEQFF. In DNA form, the CDR3 reads TGCGCCAGCAGCTTACGGGACAGGGCCTACAATGAGCAGTTCTTC. This chain uses TRBV5-1 with TRBJ2-1, with 9 nucleotides matching TRBD1. J lost 2 bases, V lost 2 bases, and 2 bases had no gene match. The germline V gene encodes CDR1 SGHRS and CDR2 YFSETQ. CDR3 size: 15 residues.

V and J are TRBV11-2 and TRBJ2-1; tentatively, D is TRBD1 or TRBD2 (6 bases each). V was shortened by 5 bases and J by 3 bases, with 20 bases between the two germline ends. Germline V CDR1 and CDR2: SGHAT, FQNNGV. CDR3 length equals 17 residues. This CDR3 reads CASSGGPGPRNYNEQFF. For the CDR3, the DNA is TGTGCCAGCAGCGGGGGGCCGGGACCACGAAACTACAATGAGCAGTTCTTC.

The chain employs TRBV5-4 and TRBJ2-7, with D tentatively TRBD1 or TRBD2 (6 bases each). Germline CDR1 SGHNT, CDR2 YYREEE (reference sequence). This CDR3 is 13 amino acids long. Trimming left V 3 bases short and J 2 bases short, with 9 bases between. The CDR3 DNA reads as TGTGCCAGCAGCTCGGGGGCTGCCTACGAGCAGTACTTC. It encodes CASSSGAAYEQYF.

This clone has only a few counts. The chain links TRBV6-6 to TRBJ2-7; D gene unclear. V was cut by 4 bases and J by 4 bases, with 8 bases left in between. This CDR3 spans 12 amino acids. Germline V lookup: CDR1 MNHNY, CDR2 SVGAGI (reference sequence). The CDR3 reads CASSWTPYEQYF. In DNA, the CDR3 is TGTGCCAGCAGTTGGACCCCATACGAGCAGTACTTC.

The table lists this clone with a few counts. V is TRBV2 and J is TRBJ2-5; 9 nucleotides agree with TRBD1. Germline V gene data show CDR1 as SNHLY and CDR2 as FYNNEI. V lost 4 bases and J lost 4; bases outside the gene matches: 1. The CDR3 consists of 13 residues. The CDR3 loop reads CASSGGQGETQYF. Here the CDR3 DNA reads TGTGCCAGCAGTGGGGGACAGGGAGAGACCCAGTACTTC.

This clone was counted a few times. The rearrangement uses TRBV5-1 and TRBJ2-3; 11 bases line up with TRBD1. After removal of 4 bases from V and 4 bases from J, the junction contained 8 bases not matched to a gene. The germline gives CDR1 SGHRS, CDR2 YFSETQ. The CDR3 sequence is 16 residues long. The CDR3 is CASSPRGQGDADTQYF. The CDR3 DNA follows: TGCGCCAGCAGCCCGAGGGGACAGGGGGACGCAGATACGCAGTATTTT.

This rearrangement joins TRBV7-2 to TRBJ2-1; TRBD2 matches at 7 bases. The CDR3 is made up of 14 amino acids. CDR1 and CDR2 from the germline V gene are SGHTA and FQGNSA. V lost 5 bases, J lost 6 bases, and 7 bases stayed unmatched. The chain's CDR3 is CASSGRLASNEQFF. The CDR3 DNA reads TGTGCCAGCAGCGGGCGACTAGCTAGCAATGAGCAGTTCTTC.

This clone was detected a few times. The CDR3 nucleotides are TGTGCCAGCAGTTACTCCGTAGTTGGGGAGACCCAGTACTTC. Amino acids: CASSYSVVGETQYF. V gene TRBV6-6 combines with J gene TRBJ2-5; D ambiguous. Germline CDR1 and CDR2: MNHNY and SVGAGI (reference sequence). The CDR3 extends over 14 amino acids. V gave up 0 bases and J gave up 5 bases, with 10 bases separating them.

This clone appeared a few times. The chain employs TRBV29-1 and TRBJ2-1, with D tentatively TRBD2 (5 bases). V was cut by 3 bases and J by 4 bases, with 10 bases left in between. CDR3 length: 13 amino acids. Germline lookup yields CDR1 SQVTM and CDR2 ANQGSEA. In DNA, the CDR3 is TGCAGCGTTGACAGACTACAGTACAATGAGCAGTTCTTC. This gives the protein CSVDRLQYNEQFF.

On this clone itself: Other DNA sequences from this sample encode an identical CDR3 as well. The chain uses TRBV28 and TRBJ2-7; tentative D call: TRBD1 (5 bases). CDR1 and CDR2 from the germline V gene are MDHEN and SYDVKM. V lost 4 bases and J lost 4, with 11 bases in between. The CDR3 covers 13 residues. This chain's CDR3 is CASSSGAGYEQYF. For the CDR3, the DNA is TGTGCCAGCAGTTCTGGGGCAGGTTACGAGCAGTACTTC.

This sequence joins TRBV4-2 and TRBJ1-5; D ambiguous. Trimming left V 1 base short and J 6 bases short, with 4 bases between. Germline V CDR1 and CDR2: LGHNA, YNFKEQ. The CDR3 has 12 amino acids. CDR3: CASSQVGQPQHF. CDR3 nucleotide sequence: TGTGCCAGCAGCCAAGTGGGTCAGCCCCAGCATTTT.

The V call is TRBV5-4, the J call TRBJ2-3; D remains unclear. The V end lost 4 bases, the J end lost 4 bases, and 7 bases lay between the germline ends. CDR1 is SGHNT, CDR2 YYREEE, per germline (reference sequence). This CDR3 comprises 12 residues. Here the CDR3 DNA reads TGTGCCAGCAGCACGACGGCAGATACGCAGTATTTT. Encoded protein: CASSTTADTQYF.